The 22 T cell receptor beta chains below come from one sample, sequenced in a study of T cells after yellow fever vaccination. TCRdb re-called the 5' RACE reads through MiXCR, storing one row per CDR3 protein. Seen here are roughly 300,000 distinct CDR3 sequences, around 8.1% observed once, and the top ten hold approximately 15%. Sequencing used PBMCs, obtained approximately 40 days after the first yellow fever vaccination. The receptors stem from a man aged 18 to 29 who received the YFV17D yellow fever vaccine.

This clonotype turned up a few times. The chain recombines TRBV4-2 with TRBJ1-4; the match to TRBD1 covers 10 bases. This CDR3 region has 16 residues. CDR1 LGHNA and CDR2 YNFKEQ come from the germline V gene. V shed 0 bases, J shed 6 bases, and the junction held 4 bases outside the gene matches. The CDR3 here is CASSQDRGTGDEKLFF. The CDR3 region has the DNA TGTGCCAGCAGCCAAGATCGGGGGACAGGGGATGAAAAACTGTTTTTT.

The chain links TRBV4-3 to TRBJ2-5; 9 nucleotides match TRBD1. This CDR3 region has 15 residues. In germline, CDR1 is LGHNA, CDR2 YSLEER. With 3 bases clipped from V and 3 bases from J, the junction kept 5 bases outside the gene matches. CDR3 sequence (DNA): TGCGCCAGCAGCCACCTACAGGGGGCGAAAGAGACCCAGTACTTC. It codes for CASSHLQGAKETQYF.

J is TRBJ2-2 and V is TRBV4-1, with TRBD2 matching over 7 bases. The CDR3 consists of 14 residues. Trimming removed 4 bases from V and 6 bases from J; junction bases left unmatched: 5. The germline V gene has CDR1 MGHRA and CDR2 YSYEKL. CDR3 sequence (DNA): TGCGCCAGCAGCCTCAGCGGGGCTCCCGGGGAGCTGTTTTTT. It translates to CASSLSGAPGELFF.

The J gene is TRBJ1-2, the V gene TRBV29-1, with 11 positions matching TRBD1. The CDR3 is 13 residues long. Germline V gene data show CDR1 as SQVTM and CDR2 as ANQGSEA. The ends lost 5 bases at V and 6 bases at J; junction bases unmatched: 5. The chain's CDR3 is CSVWTGGQDGYTF. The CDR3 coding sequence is TGCAGCGTTTGGACAGGGGGCCAGGATGGCTACACCTTC.

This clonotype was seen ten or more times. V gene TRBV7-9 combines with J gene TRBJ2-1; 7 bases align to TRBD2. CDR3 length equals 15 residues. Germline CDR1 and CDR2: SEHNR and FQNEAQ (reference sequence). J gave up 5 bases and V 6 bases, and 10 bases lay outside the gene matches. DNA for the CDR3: TGTGCCAGCAGGCTCGTCCGCGGGGGAAACAATGAGCAGTTCTTC. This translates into CASRLVRGGNNEQFF.

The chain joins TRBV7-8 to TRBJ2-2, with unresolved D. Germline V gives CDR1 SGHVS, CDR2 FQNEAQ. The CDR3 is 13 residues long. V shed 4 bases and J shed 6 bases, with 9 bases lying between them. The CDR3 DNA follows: TGTGCCAGCAGCTCCCGGGTCTCCGGGGAGCTGTTTTTT. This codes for CASSSRVSGELFF.

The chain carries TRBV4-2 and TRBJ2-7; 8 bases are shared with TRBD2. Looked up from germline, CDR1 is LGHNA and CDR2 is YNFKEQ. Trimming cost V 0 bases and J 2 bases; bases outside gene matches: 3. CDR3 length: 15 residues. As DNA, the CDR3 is TGTGCCAGCAGCCAAGAGGCGGGGGGACCCTACGAGCAGTACTTC. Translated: CASSQEAGGPYEQYF.

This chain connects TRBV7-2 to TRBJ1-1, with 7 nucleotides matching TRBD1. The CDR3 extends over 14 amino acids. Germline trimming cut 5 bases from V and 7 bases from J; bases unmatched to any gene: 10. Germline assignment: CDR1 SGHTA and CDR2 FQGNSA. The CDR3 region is CASSGRQGLGEAFF. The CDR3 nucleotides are TGTGCCAGCAGCGGTCGACAGGGACTCGGTGAAGCTTTCTTT.

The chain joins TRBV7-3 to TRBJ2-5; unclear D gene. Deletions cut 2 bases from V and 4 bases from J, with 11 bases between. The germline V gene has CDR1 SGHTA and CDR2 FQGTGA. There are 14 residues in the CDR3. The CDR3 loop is CASSLGPDGETQYF. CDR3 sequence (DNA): TGTGCCAGCAGCTTAGGGCCCGACGGAGAGACCCAGTACTTC.

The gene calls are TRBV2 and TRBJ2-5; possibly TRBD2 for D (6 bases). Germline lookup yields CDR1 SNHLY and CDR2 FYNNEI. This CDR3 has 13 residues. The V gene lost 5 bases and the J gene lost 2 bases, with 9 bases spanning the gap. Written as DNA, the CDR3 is TGTGCCAGCAGTAGGGACTGGCAAGAGACCCAGTACTTC. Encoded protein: CASSRDWQETQYF.

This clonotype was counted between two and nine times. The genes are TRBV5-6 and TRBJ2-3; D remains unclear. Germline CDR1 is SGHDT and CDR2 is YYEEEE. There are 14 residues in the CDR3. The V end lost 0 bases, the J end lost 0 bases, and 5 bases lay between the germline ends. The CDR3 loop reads CASSLVVSTDTQYF. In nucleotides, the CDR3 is TGTGCCAGCAGCTTGGTAGTGAGCACAGATACGCAGTATTTT.

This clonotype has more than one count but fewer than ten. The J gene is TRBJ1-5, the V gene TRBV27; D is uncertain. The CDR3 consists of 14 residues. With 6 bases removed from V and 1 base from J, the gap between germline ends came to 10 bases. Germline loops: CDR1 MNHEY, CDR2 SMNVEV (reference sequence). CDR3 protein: CASSPLGSNQPQHF. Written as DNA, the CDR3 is TGTGCCAGCAGCCCCCTGGGCAGCAATCAGCCCCAGCATTTT.

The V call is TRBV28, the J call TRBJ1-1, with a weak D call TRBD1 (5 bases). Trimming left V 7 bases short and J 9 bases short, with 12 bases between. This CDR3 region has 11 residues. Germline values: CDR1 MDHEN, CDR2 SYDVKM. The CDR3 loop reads CASTLGGKAFF. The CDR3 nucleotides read TGTGCCAGCACCTTGGGGGGGAAAGCTTTCTTT.

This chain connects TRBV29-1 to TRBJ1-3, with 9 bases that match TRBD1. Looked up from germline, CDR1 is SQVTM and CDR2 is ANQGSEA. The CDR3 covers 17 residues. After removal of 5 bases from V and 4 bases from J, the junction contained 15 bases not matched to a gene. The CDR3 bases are TGCAGCGTTCGAAAATGGACAGGGGACTCGGGGGGAAACACCATATATTTT. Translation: CSVRKWTGDSGGNTIYF.

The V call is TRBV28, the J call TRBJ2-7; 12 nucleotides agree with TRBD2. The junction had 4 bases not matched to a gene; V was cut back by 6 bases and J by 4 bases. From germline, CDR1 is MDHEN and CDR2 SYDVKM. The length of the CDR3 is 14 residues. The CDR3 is CASSLGLAGYEQYV. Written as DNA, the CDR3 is TGTGCCAGCAGCCTGGGACTAGCGGGTTACGAGCAGTACGTC.

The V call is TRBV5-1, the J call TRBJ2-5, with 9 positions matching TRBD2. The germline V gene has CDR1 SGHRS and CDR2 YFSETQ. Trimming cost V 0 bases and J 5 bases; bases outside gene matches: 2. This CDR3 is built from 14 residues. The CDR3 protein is CASSLASGVETQYF. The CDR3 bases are TGCGCCAGCAGCTTGGCTAGCGGGGTTGAGACCCAGTACTTC.

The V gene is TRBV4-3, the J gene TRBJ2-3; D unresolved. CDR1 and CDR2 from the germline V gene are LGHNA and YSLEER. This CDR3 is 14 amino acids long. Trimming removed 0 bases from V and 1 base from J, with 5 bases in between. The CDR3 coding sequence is TGCGCCAGCAGCCAAGACACGGGCACAGATACGCAGTATTTT. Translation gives CASSQDTGTDTQYF.

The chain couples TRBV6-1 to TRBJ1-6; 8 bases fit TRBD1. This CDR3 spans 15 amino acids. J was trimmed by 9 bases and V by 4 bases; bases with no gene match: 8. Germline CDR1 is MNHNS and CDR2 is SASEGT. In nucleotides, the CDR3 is TGTGCCAGCAGTGGTGGACAGGGAGTATCTTCACCCCTCCACTTT. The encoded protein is CASSGGQGVSSPLHF.

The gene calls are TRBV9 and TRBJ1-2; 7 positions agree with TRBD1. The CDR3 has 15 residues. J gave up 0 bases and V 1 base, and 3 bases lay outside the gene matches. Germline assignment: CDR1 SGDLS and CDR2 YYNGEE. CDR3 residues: CASSVQGGTNYGYTF. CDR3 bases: TGTGCCAGCAGCGTACAGGGGGGGACTAACTATGGCTACACCTTC.

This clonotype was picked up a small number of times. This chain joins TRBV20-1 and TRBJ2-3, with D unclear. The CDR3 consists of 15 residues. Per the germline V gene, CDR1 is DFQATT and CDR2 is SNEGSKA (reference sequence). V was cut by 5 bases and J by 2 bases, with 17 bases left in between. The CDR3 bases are TGCAGTGCTGCCCTCACCTCGCGATCCACAGATACGCAGTATTTT. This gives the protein CSAALTSRSTDTQYF.

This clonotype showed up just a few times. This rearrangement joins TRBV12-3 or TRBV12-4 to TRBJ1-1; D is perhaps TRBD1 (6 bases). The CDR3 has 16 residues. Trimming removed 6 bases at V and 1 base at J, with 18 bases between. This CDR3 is CASRREGHRANTEAFF. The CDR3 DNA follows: TGTGCCAGCAGGAGGGAGGGTCACAGGGCGAACACTGAAGCTTTCTTT.

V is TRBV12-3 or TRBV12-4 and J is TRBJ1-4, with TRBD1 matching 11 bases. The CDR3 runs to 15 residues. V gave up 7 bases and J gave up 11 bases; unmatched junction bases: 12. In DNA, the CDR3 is TGTGCCAGCACCATGGGGACAGGGGGGCCAGGGAAACTGTTTTTT. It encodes CASTMGTGGPGKLFF.